Below are 10 T cell receptor beta chains sequenced from a single sample in a study of CXCR3-negative and CXCR3-positive naive CD8 T cells. Overall study results and limits: The TRB CDR3s that CXCR3-positive naive cells carried were more hydrophobic than those of CXCR3-negative naive cells.

Carrying UMI labels, the TRB cDNA libraries were prepared through 5' RACE. TCRdb reprocessed the 5' RACE reads, keeping one entry per CDR3 protein, no DNA. The sample holds over 55,000 distinct CDR3 sequences. These receptors' antigens are unknown. Material: naive CXCR3+ CD8+ T cells from blood. Described subset: CD45RO-CCR7+CD27+CD95- naive CD8+ T cells expressing CXCR3 (TNR3+). These TCRs come from a human donor in good health. Some clones in this sample may be carry-over from other donors' samples.

This chain links TRBV7-9 with TRBJ2-1; the TRBD2 assignment by TCRdb is unverifiable without DNA. This CDR3 is built from 15 residues. Germline CDR1 is SEHNR and CDR2 is FQNEAQ (reference sequence). CDR3 protein: CASSFLAGGTNEQFF.

The V and J genes are TRBV5-1 and TRBJ2-1; TCRdb selects TRBD1, and the lack of DNA leaves this call unchecked. Germline assignment: CDR1 SGHRS and CDR2 YFSETQ. This CDR3 comprises 15 residues. The CDR3: CASSLEPRGDNEQFF.

The gene calls are TRBV6-2 or TRBV6-3 and TRBJ2-7; TCRdb calls TRBD1, which cannot be checked without DNA. CDR1 and CDR2 (germline): MNHEY, SVGEGT. The CDR3 length is 15 residues. The CDR3 protein is CASTVGTAHSYEQYF.

The rearrangement joins TRBV3-1 to TRBJ1-2; the TCRdb D gene call, TRBD1, has no DNA to confirm it. The germline V gene encodes CDR1 LGHDT and CDR2 YNNKEL (reference sequence). This CDR3 region has 16 residues. This CDR3 is CASSQDLDSLVHGYTF.

The chain carries TRBV29-1 and TRBJ2-7; the D gene TCRdb calls, TRBD1, cannot be checked with no DNA. This CDR3 region has 13 residues. Germline loops: CDR1 SQVTM, CDR2 ANQGSEA. The CDR3 reads CSVLTGSGYEQYF.

The CDR3 region is CASSPNPYNEQFF. The rearrangement links TRBV18 to TRBJ2-1. Looked up from germline, CDR1 is KGHSH and CDR2 is LQKENI. The CDR3 consists of 13 residues.

The genes are TRBV7-2 and TRBJ1-1. The germline gives CDR1 SGHTA, CDR2 FQGNSA. CDR3 size: 14 residues. Here the CDR3 reads CASSLGGGDTEAFF.

The chain has TRBV7-9 and TRBJ2-3. Germline CDR1 reads SEHNR; CDR2 reads FQNEAQ (reference sequence). The CDR3 is made up of 15 amino acids. The CDR3: CASSLVPHSTDTQYF.

The V and J genes are TRBV15 and TRBJ2-4; no DNA is available, so the TRBD2 call from TCRdb remains unchecked. In germline, CDR1 is LNHNV, CDR2 YYDKDF (reference sequence). The CDR3 is 18 residues long. The CDR3 protein is CATSRDGTSGLAKNIQYF.

V is TRBV29-1 and J is TRBJ2-1; TCRdb proposes TRBD1, but this gene call is untestable without DNA. The germline CDR1 and CDR2 sequences are SQVTM and ANQGSEA. This CDR3 has 17 residues. CDR3 sequence reads: CSVEDGGGWSSYNEQFF.